This TCR beta chain comes out of a study of blood T cell repertoires in COVID-19. About the research overall: Acute and convalescent COVID-19 samples came from the United States, Italy and Spain. Sample material is recorded as cDNA or gDNA derived from T cells, B-cell-depleted T cells, or PBMCs.

Sequencing used immunoSEQ multiplex PCR; TCRdb keeps in-frame clones, though not all of them. The repertoire holds some 240,000 clones, with about 88% as singletons. Trimming removed 1 base from V and 7 bases from J, with 13 bases in between. Germline CDR1 reads LGHDT; CDR2 reads YNNKEL (reference sequence). The CDR3 runs 14 residues. This clonotype was sampled from a woman aged 40 to 49 who had recovered from COVID-19. The genes are TRBV3-1 (or the pseudogene TRBV3-2) and TRBJ2-5, with TRBD2 as a possible D gene (6 bases). The specimen was peripheral blood. This CDR3 reads CASSQGRASGTQYF. CDR3 DNA sequence: TGTGCCAGCAGCCAAGGGAGGGCGAGCGGGACCCAGTACTTC.